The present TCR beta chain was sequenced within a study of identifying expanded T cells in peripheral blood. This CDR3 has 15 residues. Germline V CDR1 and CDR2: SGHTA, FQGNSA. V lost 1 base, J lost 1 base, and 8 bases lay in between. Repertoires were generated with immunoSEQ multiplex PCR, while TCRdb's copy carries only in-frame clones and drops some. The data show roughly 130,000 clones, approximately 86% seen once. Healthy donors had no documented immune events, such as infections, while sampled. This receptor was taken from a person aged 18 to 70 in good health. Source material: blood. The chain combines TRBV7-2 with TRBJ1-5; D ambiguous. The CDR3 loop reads CASSLVTGSNQPQHF. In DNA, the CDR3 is TGTGCCAGCAGCTTAGTTACGGGGAGCAATCAGCCCCAGCATTTT.